The source of this T cell receptor beta chain is a study of post-analysis software for immune sequencing data. Study context: Relapsing-remitting, secondary progressive and progressive-relapsing courses of multiple sclerosis were included.

Overall study findings and caveats: Compared against controls, patients with multiple sclerosis displayed significantly lower normalized Chao1 diversity. Roughly five TRBV segments appeared more often in patients than in controls, and TRBV5-6, TRBV5-1 and TRBV20-1 were among these.

There are 15 residues in the CDR3. V dropped 6 bases and J dropped 2 bases, with 19 bases sitting between them. Germline V lookup: CDR1 DFQATT, CDR2 SNEGSKA (reference sequence). Note on this clonotype: Its cognate antigen is unknown.

The authors incorporated unique molecular identifiers into the TCR beta cDNA libraries. The T cell input of roughly 0.95 to 10 million gave around 450,000 cDNA molecules. A single record per CDR3 protein comes from TCRdb applying MiXCR to the PCR reads. Here the sample spans some 890,000 distinct CDR3 sequences, roughly 58% being singletons. The chain combines TRBV20-1 with TRBJ2-5, with D possibly being TRBD1 (6 bases). This TCR was recovered from a girl between 5 and 17 years old with multiple sclerosis. The specimen sequenced was blood. Here the CDR3 reads CSAHSLDSPQETQYF. The DNA of the CDR3 is TGCAGTGCCCACTCCCTGGACAGTCCACAAGAGACCCAGTACTTC.